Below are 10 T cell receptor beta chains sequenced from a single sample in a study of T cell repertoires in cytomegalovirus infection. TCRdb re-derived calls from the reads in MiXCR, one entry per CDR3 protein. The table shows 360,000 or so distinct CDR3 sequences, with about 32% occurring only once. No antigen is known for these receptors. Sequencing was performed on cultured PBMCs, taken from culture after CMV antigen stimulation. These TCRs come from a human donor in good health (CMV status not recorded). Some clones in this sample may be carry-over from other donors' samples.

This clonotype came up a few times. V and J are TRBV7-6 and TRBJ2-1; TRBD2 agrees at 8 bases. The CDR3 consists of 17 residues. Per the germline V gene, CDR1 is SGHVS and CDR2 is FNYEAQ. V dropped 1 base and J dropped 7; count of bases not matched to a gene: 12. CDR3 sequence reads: CASSLGTILAGLNEQFF. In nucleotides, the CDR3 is TGTGCCAGCAGCTTAGGCACTATTTTAGCGGGATTAAATGAGCAGTTCTTC.

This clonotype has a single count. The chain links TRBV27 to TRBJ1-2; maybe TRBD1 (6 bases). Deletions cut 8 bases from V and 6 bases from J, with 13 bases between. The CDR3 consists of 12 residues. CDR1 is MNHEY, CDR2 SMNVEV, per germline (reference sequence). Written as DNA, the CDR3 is TGTGCCAGCCGCCTGGGGGGCCATGGCTACACCTTC. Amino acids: CASRLGGHGYTF.

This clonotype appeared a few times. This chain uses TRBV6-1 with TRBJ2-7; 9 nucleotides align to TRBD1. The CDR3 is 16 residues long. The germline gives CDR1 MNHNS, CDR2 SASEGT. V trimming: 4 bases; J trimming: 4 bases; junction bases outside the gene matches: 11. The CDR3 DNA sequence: TGTGCCAGCAGTGGCCCCACAGGGGGCAAGGGTTACGAGCAGTACGTC. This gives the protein CASSGPTGGKGYEQYV.

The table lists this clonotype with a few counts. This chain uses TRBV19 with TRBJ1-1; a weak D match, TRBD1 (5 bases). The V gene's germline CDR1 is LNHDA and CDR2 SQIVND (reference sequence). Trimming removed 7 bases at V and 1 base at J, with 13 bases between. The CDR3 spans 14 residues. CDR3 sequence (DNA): TGTGCCAGTATCAGGGTCCAGCCGAACACTGAAGCTTTCTTT. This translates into CASIRVQPNTEAFF.

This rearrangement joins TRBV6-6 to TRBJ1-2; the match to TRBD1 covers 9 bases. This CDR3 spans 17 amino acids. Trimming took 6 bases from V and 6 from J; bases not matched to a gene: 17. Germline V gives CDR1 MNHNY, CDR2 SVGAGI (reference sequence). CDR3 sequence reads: CASSPGVSTGGSNGYTF. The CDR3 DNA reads TGTGCCAGCAGCCCCGGGGTGTCGACAGGGGGTAGTAATGGCTACACCTTC.

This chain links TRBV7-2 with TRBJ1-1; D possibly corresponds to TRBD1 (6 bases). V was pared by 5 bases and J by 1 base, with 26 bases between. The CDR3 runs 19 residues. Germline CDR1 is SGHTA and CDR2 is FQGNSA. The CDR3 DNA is TGTGCCAGCAGCCCAGACAGGACGGGACAAATTGCGAAGAACACTGAAGCTTTCTTT. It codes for CASSPDRTGQIAKNTEAFF.

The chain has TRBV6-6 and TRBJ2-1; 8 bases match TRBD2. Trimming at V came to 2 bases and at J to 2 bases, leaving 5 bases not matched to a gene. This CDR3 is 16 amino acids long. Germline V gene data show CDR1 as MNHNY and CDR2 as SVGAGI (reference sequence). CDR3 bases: TGTGCCAGCAGTTACGGCGGGAGGTATCCCTACAATGAGCAGTTCTTC. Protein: CASSYGGRYPYNEQFF.

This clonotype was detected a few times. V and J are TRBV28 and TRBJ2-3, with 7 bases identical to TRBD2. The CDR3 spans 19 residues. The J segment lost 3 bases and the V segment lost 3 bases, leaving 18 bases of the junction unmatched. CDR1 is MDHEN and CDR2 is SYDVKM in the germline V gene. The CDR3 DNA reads TGTGCCAGCAGTTTGAGTCTCGAGATCGGGCGGGAGTTGACAGATACGCAGTATTTT. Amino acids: CASSLSLEIGRELTDTQYF.

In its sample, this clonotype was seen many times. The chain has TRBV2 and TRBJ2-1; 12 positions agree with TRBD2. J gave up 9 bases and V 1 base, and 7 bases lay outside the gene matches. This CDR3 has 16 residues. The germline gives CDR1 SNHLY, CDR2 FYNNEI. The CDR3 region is CASSEGLAGGPGEQFF. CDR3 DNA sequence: TGTGCCAGCAGTGAAGGGCTAGCGGGAGGGCCGGGTGAGCAGTTCTTC.

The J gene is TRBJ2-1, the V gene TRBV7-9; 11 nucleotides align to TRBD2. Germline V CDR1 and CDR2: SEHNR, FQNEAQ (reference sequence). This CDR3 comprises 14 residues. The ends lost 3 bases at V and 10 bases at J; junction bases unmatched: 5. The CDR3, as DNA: TGTGCCAGCAGCTTCCCGGGACTAGCGGCAGAGCAGTTCTTC. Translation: CASSFPGLAAEQFF.